The 20 T cell receptor beta chains listed next were all sequenced from one sample in a study of vaccination effects on CD4 cells after COVID-19 (dated by TCRdb to between 2021 and 2022). Library preparation used the immunoSEQ multiplex PCR assay. TCRdb's version of the immuneACCESS table is confined to in-frame rearrangements and falls short of the full clone set. An unresolved V gene accounts for under half of the shortfall where checked; the remainder is of unknown origin. For this sample the table gives around 40,000 clones, of which approximately 71% were detected only once. In total, the top ten clones hold around 4.4% of the sample. Their antigens are not known. After roughly 11 days of culture, CD4+ T cells were isolated with the EasySep CD4+ T cell isolation kit. The sample was CD4+ T cells from PBMCs cultured without peptide, taken before COVID-19 vaccination. The source is a human donor who received a COVID-19 vaccine.

This rearrangement joins TRBV6-5 to TRBJ2-2, with TRBD2 as a possible D gene (5 bases). V was cut by 6 bases and J by 4 bases, with 15 bases left in between. This CDR3 is built from 15 residues. From germline, CDR1 is MNHEY and CDR2 SVGAGI. In DNA, the CDR3 is TGTGCCAGCAGAGCCTCCGGGAAGGGCACCGGGGAGCTGTTTTTT. Amino acid sequence: CASRASGKGTGELFF.

V usage is TRBV5-1 and J usage is TRBJ1-1; D not certain. Germline-derived CDR1 and CDR2 are SGHRS and YFSETQ. V was clipped by 0 bases and J by 0 bases, with 3 bases between them. The CDR3 spans 13 residues. The CDR3 coding sequence is TGCGCCAGCAGCTTGGACGTGAACACTGAAGCTTTCTTT. This translates into CASSLDVNTEAFF.

The gene calls are TRBV24-1 and TRBJ2-3; 8 bases map to TRBD1. The germline V gene has CDR1 KGHDR and CDR2 SFDVKD. This CDR3 has 20 residues. Trimming removed 4 bases from V and 2 bases from J; junction bases left unmatched: 19. CDR3 nucleotide sequence: TGTGCCACCAGTGAGAAGGGATCTCAGCCAGGGGGCCACATCACAGATACGCAGTATTTT. Encoded protein: CATSEKGSQPGGHITDTQYF.

DNA of the CDR3: TGTGCCAGTATGGACGAGTATAGCAATCAGCCCCAGCATTTT. Amino acids: CASMDEYSNQPQHF. The chain has TRBV19 and TRBJ1-5; D is ambiguous. Germline V gene sequence: CDR1 LNHDA, CDR2 SQIVND (reference sequence). V was trimmed by 7 bases and J by 0 bases, leaving 10 bases between them. The CDR3 is 14 residues long.

The rearrangement joins TRBV12-5 to TRBJ2-3; no clear D. V lost 8 bases and J 0 bases, leaving 12 bases between the germline ends. This CDR3 has 14 amino acids. Germline CDR1 LGHNT, CDR2 FRNRAP. The CDR3 nucleotides are TGTGCTAGTCGCGCGGTTACTAGCACAGATACGCAGTATTTT. Residues: CASRAVTSTDTQYF.

The chain employs TRBV10-3 and TRBJ1-1; D ambiguous. The CDR3 spans 14 residues. The ends were cut back, 3 bases at V and 10 bases at J, with 18 bases in the middle. From germline, CDR1 is ENHRY and CDR2 SYGVKD. CDR3 residues: CAISDREGRPGAFF. The CDR3, as DNA: TGTGCCATCAGTGATAGGGAGGGCCGACCAGGAGCTTTCTTT.

This clone was seen only once. The chain carries TRBV7-8 and TRBJ2-3, with D unresolved. Trimming cost V 9 bases and J 2 bases, with 12 bases left between them. CDR1 and CDR2 from the germline V gene are SGHVS and FQNEAQ. The CDR3 covers 13 residues. The CDR3 DNA sequence: TGTGCCAGGTTAAATGGCCCCACAGATACGCAGTATTTT. Translated: CARLNGPTDTQYF.

V and J are TRBV5-1 and TRBJ2-1, with 8 bases matching TRBD1. V lost 1 base to trimming and J lost 8 bases; unmatched junction nucleotides: 8. This CDR3 has 15 residues. Germline V gene lookup returns CDR1 SGHRS and CDR2 YFSETQ. The CDR3 sequence is CASSLTGGMTYEQFF. CDR3 bases: TGCGCCAGCAGCTTGACAGGGGGGATGACCTATGAGCAGTTCTTC.

This chain links TRBV11-2 with TRBJ2-1; D call uncertain. The ends were cut back, 5 bases at V and 13 bases at J, with 15 bases in the middle. The CDR3 runs to 12 residues. Per germline, CDR1 SGHAT and CDR2 FQNNGV. CDR3 amino acids: CASSPEVGYQFF. CDR3 sequence (DNA): TGTGCCAGCAGCCCCGAGGTGGGGTATCAGTTCTTC.

The rearrangement joins TRBV25-1 to TRBJ1-1; 8 bases match TRBD1. The length of the CDR3 is 16 residues. CDR1 MGHDK and CDR2 SYGVNS come from the germline V gene. V lost 1 base and J lost 5; bases outside the gene matches: 9. This chain's CDR3 is CASSEFDRGGDTEAFF. CDR3 coding DNA: TGTGCCAGCAGTGAATTTGACAGGGGAGGTGATACTGAAGCTTTCTTT. Based on the CDR3 plus reference TRBV25-1 and TRBJ1-1, the full variable domain is EADIYQTPRYLVIGTGKKITLECSQTMGHDKMYWYQQDPGMELHLIHYSYGVNSTEKGDLSSESTVSRIRTEHFPLTLESARPSHTSQYLCASSEFDRGGDTEAFFGQGTRLTVV.

The V and J genes are TRBV29-1 and TRBJ2-1; perhaps TRBD2 as D (6 bases). CDR1 is SQVTM and CDR2 is ANQGSEA in the germline V gene. V gave up 4 bases and J gave up 4 bases, with 14 bases separating them. This CDR3 contains 14 residues. The CDR3 DNA follows: TGCAGCGTTGGTCTAGCGCTGAAATACAATGAGCAGTTCTTC. Its protein product is CSVGLALKYNEQFF.

On this clone itself: Other DNA sequences in the same sample also yield this CDR3. This chain joins TRBV2 and TRBJ1-1; 9 bases fit TRBD1. Germline CDR1 SNHLY, CDR2 FYNNEI. The CDR3 runs to 15 residues. The J segment lost 1 base and the V segment lost 6 bases, leaving 6 bases of the junction unmatched. CDR3 region: CASREQGARNTEAFF. CDR3 coding DNA: TGTGCCAGCAGGGAACAGGGGGCGCGGAACACTGAAGCTTTCTTT.

In its sample, this clone was seen a few times. V is TRBV2 and J is TRBJ1-5; 7 bases line up with TRBD1. J gave up 1 base and V 4 bases, and 7 bases lay outside the gene matches. This CDR3 spans 16 amino acids. CDR1 and CDR2 from the germline V gene are SNHLY and FYNNEI. This chain's CDR3 is CASSGLGGGSNQPQHF. The CDR3 DNA reads TGTGCCAGCAGTGGGCTAGGGGGCGGAAGCAATCAGCCCCAGCATTTT.

The chain links TRBV11-2 to TRBJ2-3; D might be TRBD2 (7 bases). The CDR3 covers 15 residues. The V end lost 6 bases, the J end lost 2 bases, and 15 bases lay between the germline ends. Germline CDR1 SGHAT, CDR2 FQNNGV. CDR3 loop: CASRPRGGNTDTQYF. In DNA form, the CDR3 reads TGTGCCAGCAGGCCTAGGGGGGGGAACACAGATACGCAGTATTTT.

This clone came up once. The chain combines TRBV5-8 with TRBJ2-7; no clear D gene. CDR1 SGHTS and CDR2 YDEGEE come from the germline V gene. V was shortened by 0 bases and J by 4 bases, with 11 bases between the two germline ends. The CDR3 loop spans 14 amino acids. This chain's CDR3 is CASSLVPGTYEQYF. The DNA of the CDR3 is TGTGCCAGCAGCTTGGTTCCAGGCACGTACGAGCAGTACTTC.

The chain recombines TRBV5-6 with TRBJ2-7; 10 bases align to TRBD1. V lost 4 bases to trimming and J lost 6 bases; unmatched junction nucleotides: 4. The length of the CDR3 is 13 residues. Germline V gene lookup returns CDR1 SGHDT and CDR2 YYEEEE. The CDR3 DNA is TGTGCCAGCAGCCACTGGACAGGGGGCGAGCAGTACTTC. Its protein is CASSHWTGGEQYF.

The rearrangement joins TRBV6-5 to TRBJ2-1; 13 nucleotides line up with TRBD2. Germline values: CDR1 MNHEY, CDR2 SVGAGI. The CDR3 consists of 15 residues. J lost 6 bases, V lost 6 bases, and 5 bases had no gene match. The CDR3 sequence: CASSYGLAGVNEQFF. CDR3 in DNA: TGTGCCAGCAGCTACGGACTAGCGGGAGTCAATGAGCAGTTCTTC.

The chain recombines TRBV2 with TRBJ2-7, with D possibly being TRBD1 (6 bases). From germline, CDR1 is SNHLY and CDR2 FYNNEI. The germline V and J ends were trimmed by 4 bases and 3 bases, with 10 bases remaining between them. The CDR3 is 13 residues long. Written as DNA, the CDR3 is TGTGCCAGCAGTGTACGGACAGTCTACGAGCAGTACTTC. Its translation is CASSVRTVYEQYF.

A remark on this clone: One end of the junction is discordant with germline, which a read error may explain. V gene TRBV4-1 combines with J gene TRBJ2-5; D may be TRBD2 (5 bases). The CDR3 loop spans 13 amino acids. Germline CDR1 MGHRA, CDR2 YSYEKL. CDR3 protein: CASSQTRGEAQYF. Here the CDR3 DNA reads TGCGCCAGCAGCCAAACCCGGGGAGAGGCCCAGTACTTC.

The chain links TRBV6-5 to TRBJ1-2; the match to TRBD1 covers 10 bases. Germline CDR1 reads MNHEY; CDR2 reads SVGAGI. The CDR3 totals 16 residues. The ends lost 2 bases at V and 4 bases at J; junction bases unmatched: 7. The CDR3 here is CASSYVRTGGGYGYTF. In DNA, the CDR3 is TGTGCCAGCAGTTACGTCCGGACAGGGGGGGGCTATGGCTACACCTTC.